This is a list of T cell receptor beta chains from one sample in a study of preoperative IRX-2 immunotherapy in early breast cancer. Assay: immunoSEQ multiplex PCR; the TCRdb copy retains only in-frame clones and omits some. The repertoire consists of more than 20,000 clones, with approximately 80% occurring once and the leading ten covering roughly 2.4%. The material sequenced was lymph node tissue, taken before IRX-2 immunotherapy. These receptors came from a human donor with breast cancer. The CDR3 runs from the conserved cysteine through the conserved F or W. The D gene is left open where the match is weak. Clone size, where shown, is once, few, many, or a class for clones that have expanded.

clone_size: NA
cdr3_length: 14
d_call: TRBD1
j_call: TRBJ1-1
v_call: TRBV5-1
cdr3_aa: CASSLGQGLTEAFF
cdr3_nt: TGCGCCAGCAGCTTGGGACAGGGACTCACTGAAGCTTTCTTT

clone_size: once
cdr3_length: 16
d_call: TRBD2
j_call: TRBJ2-5
v_call: TRBV19
cdr3_aa: CASSSAGSGGKETQYF
cdr3_nt: TGTGCCAGTAGTTCAGCGGGGTCAGGCGGAAAAGAGACCCAGTACTTC

clone_size: NA
cdr3_length: 15
d_call: TRBD1
j_call: TRBJ1-5
v_call: TRBV6-8
cdr3_aa: CASSSDRDSNQPQHF
cdr3_nt: TGTGCCAGCAGTTCGGACAGGGATAGCAATCAGCCCCAGCATTTT

clone_size: NA
cdr3_length: 16
d_call: TRBD2
j_call: TRBJ2-1
v_call: TRBV10-3
cdr3_aa: CAISESVGGVTNEQFF
cdr3_nt: TGTGCCATCAGTGAGTCGGTCGGGGGGGTAACCAATGAGCAGTTCTTC

clone_size: NA
cdr3_length: 17
d_call: TRBD2
j_call: TRBJ2-5
v_call: TRBV6-8
cdr3_aa: CASSYSQVLADKETQYF
cdr3_nt: TGTGCCAGCAGTTACTCCCAAGTACTAGCGGATAAAGAGACCCAGTACTTC

clone_size: NA
cdr3_length: 14
d_call: NA
j_call: TRBJ1-2
v_call: TRBV11-3
cdr3_aa: CASSTPVGGYGYTF
cdr3_nt: TGTGCCAGCAGCACCCCGGTCGGAGGCTATGGCTACACCTTC

clone_size: once
cdr3_length: 15
d_call: NA
j_call: TRBJ1-2
v_call: TRBV11-3
cdr3_aa: CASSYSRVPNYGYTF
cdr3_nt: TGTGCCAGCAGCTATTCGAGGGTTCCTAACTATGGCTACACCTTC

clone_size: NA
cdr3_length: 15
d_call: NA
j_call: TRBJ1-4
v_call: TRBV5-1
cdr3_aa: CASSLVSGRGEKLFF
cdr3_nt: TGCGCCAGCAGCTTGGTTTCAGGAAGGGGTGAAAAACTGTTTTTT

clone_size: NA
cdr3_length: 15
d_call: TRBD2
j_call: TRBJ2-3
v_call: TRBV11-3
cdr3_aa: CASSSPTRGEDTQYF
cdr3_nt: TGTGCCAGCAGCTCCCCGACGCGGGGGGAAGATACGCAGTATTTT

clone_size: NA
cdr3_length: 12
d_call: TRBD1
j_call: TRBJ2-1
v_call: TRBV19
cdr3_aa: CASSTGVREQFF
cdr3_nt: TGTGCCAGTAGCACAGGGGTCCGTGAGCAGTTCTTC

clone_size: NA
cdr3_length: 17
d_call: NA
j_call: TRBJ2-2
v_call: TRBV11-3
cdr3_aa: CASSRNFPGVNTGELFF
cdr3_nt: TGTGCCAGCAGCCGAAACTTCCCGGGGGTCAACACCGGGGAGCTGTTTTTT

clone_size: NA
cdr3_length: 14
d_call: NA
j_call: TRBJ1-1
v_call: TRBV15
cdr3_aa: CASSFQGGGTEAFF
cdr3_nt: TGTGCCAGCAGCTTCCAAGGGGGAGGCACTGAAGCTTTCTTT

clone_size: NA
cdr3_length: 12
d_call: NA
j_call: TRBJ1-5
v_call: TRBV9
cdr3_aa: CASSYGGGPQHF
cdr3_nt: TGTGCCAGCAGCTACGGGGGCGGGCCCCAGCATTTT

clone_size: NA
cdr3_length: 16
d_call: NA
j_call: TRBJ2-3
v_call: TRBV6-8
cdr3_aa: CAISNSRGAPADTQYF
cdr3_nt: TGTGCCATCAGTAACTCTCGGGGGGCACCGGCAGATACGCAGTATTTT

clone_size: NA
cdr3_length: 15
d_call: TRBD1
j_call: TRBJ1-1
v_call: TRBV6-8
cdr3_aa: CAIRGQGGKDTEAFF
cdr3_nt: TGTGCCATCAGGGGGCAGGGAGGAAAAGACACTGAAGCTTTCTTT

clone_size: NA
cdr3_length: 14
d_call: NA
j_call: TRBJ1-4
v_call: TRBV6-7
cdr3_aa: CASSEGGVAEKLFF
cdr3_nt: TGTGCCAGCAGTGAAGGAGGGGTTGCGGAAAAACTGTTTTTT

clone_size: NA
cdr3_length: 13
d_call: NA
j_call: TRBJ2-2
v_call: TRBV23-1
cdr3_aa: CASSGRDTGELFF
cdr3_nt: TGCGCCAGCAGCGGAAGAGACACCGGGGAGCTGTTTTTT

clone_size: once
cdr3_length: 14
d_call: NA
j_call: TRBJ1-1
v_call: TRBV25-1
cdr3_aa: CASSESQGKTEAFF
cdr3_nt: TGTGCCAGCAGTGAATCCCAGGGGAAGACTGAAGCTTTCTTT

clone_size: NA
cdr3_length: 13
d_call: TRBD1
j_call: TRBJ1-6
v_call: TRBV19
cdr3_aa: CASSEGAASPLHF
cdr3_nt: TGTGCCAGTAGTGAGGGGGCGGCTTCACCCCTCCACTTT